Presented here are 5 T cell receptor beta chains from one specimen sequenced in a study of technical replicates of blood from a handful of donors (dated by TCRdb to about 2017). To prepare the library, the immunoSEQ multiplex PCR assay was applied. TCRdb retrieved this table from immuneACCESS and kept in-frame rearrangements only. Not all clones are present; in checked studies, unresolved V genes account for under half, and no reason is known for the remainder. The sample has 60,000 to 70,000 clones on record, approximately 83% of them singletons. The top ten constitute about 5% of the sample. Sequenced sample: PBMCs. These receptors all come from a human donor in good health. Some clones in this sample may be carry-over from other donors' samples.

This chain joins TRBV4-3 and TRBJ2-1, with D maybe TRBD1 (6 bases). Germline CDR1 LGHNA, CDR2 YSLEER. The CDR3 spans 14 residues. Trimming left V 2 bases short and J 1 base short, with 6 bases between. DNA for the CDR3: TGCGCCAGCAGCCAACAGGGGTCCTACAATGAGCAGTTCTTC. Its protein is CASSQQGSYNEQFF.

The chain recombines TRBV5-1 with TRBJ2-6; D is unresolved. CDR1 is SGHRS and CDR2 is YFSETQ in the germline V gene. This CDR3 contains 15 residues. V was clipped by 2 bases and J by 0 bases, with 6 bases between them. The CDR3 DNA is TGCGCCAGCAGCTTACTTGGCTCTGGGGCCAACGTCCTGACTTTC. It encodes CASSLLGSGANVLTF.

The gene calls are TRBV27 and TRBJ1-5; 7 nucleotides line up with TRBD1. J was trimmed by 6 bases and V by 2 bases; bases with no gene match: 4. This CDR3 is 14 amino acids long. Germline CDR1 reads MNHEY; CDR2 reads SMNVEV (reference sequence). CDR3 amino acids: CASSLPGGAQPQHF. The CDR3 DNA reads as TGTGCCAGCAGTTTACCAGGGGGTGCTCAGCCCCAGCATTTT.

The J gene is TRBJ2-3, the V gene TRBV4-3; 13 positions agree with TRBD2. The CDR3 totals 16 residues. CDR1 is LGHNA and CDR2 is YSLEER in the germline V gene. Unmatched junction bases numbered 0, after V lost 3 bases and J lost 0 bases. For the CDR3, the DNA is TGCGCCAGCAGCCAGGGACTAGCGGGAAGCACAGATACGCAGTATTTT. Amino acid sequence: CASSQGLAGSTDTQYF.

The chain employs TRBV6-5 and TRBJ1-3, with 8 nucleotides matching TRBD1. Germline trimming cut 7 bases from V and 1 base from J; bases unmatched to any gene: 6. The CDR3 sequence is 15 residues long. The germline gives CDR1 MNHEY, CDR2 SVGAGI. The CDR3 is CASNGQGHSGNTIYF. The CDR3 coding sequence is TGTGCCAGCAATGGACAGGGACATTCTGGAAACACCATATATTTT.